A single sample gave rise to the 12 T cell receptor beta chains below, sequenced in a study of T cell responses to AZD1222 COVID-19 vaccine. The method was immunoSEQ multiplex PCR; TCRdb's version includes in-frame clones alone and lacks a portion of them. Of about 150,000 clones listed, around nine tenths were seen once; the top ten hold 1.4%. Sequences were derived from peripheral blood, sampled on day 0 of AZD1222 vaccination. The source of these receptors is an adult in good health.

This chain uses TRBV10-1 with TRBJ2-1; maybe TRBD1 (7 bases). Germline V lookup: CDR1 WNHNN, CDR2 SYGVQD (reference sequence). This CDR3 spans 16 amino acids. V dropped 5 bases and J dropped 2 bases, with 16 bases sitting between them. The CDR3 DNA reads TGCGCCAGCAGTCAATACAGGGGACTTGCCTACAATGAGCAGTTCTTC. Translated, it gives CASSQYRGLAYNEQFF.

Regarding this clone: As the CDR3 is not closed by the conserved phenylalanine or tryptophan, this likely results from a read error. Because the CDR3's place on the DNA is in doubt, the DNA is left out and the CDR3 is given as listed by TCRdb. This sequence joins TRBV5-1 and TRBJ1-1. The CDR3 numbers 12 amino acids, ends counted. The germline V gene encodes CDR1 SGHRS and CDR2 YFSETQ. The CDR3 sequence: CASSSRGGPIRR.

The CDR3 coding sequence is TGTGCCAGCAGTGAGGGCCCTAGCGGAGGGGGGTACTTC. This encodes CASSEGPSGGGYF. The J gene is TRBJ2-7, the V gene TRBV2; perhaps TRBD2 as D (7 bases). The germline CDR1 and CDR2 sequences are SNHLY and FYNNEI. The CDR3 length is 13 residues. The germline V and J ends were trimmed by 3 bases and 12 bases, with 18 bases remaining between them. Looking up the rest from reference TRBV2 and TRBJ2-7 gives the full variable domain: EPEVTQTPSHQVTQMGQEVILRCVPISNHLYFYWYRQILGQKVEFLVSFYNNEISEKSEIFDDQFSVERPDGSNFTLKIRSTKLEDSAMYFCASSEGPSGGGYFGPGTRLTVT.

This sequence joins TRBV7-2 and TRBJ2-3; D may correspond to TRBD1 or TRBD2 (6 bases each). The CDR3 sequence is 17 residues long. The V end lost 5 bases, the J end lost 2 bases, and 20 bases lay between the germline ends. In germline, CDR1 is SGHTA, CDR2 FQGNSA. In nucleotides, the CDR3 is TGTGCCAGCAGCCGGGGGCAGGGTGGGATCTTCACAGATACGCAGTATTTT. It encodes CASSRGQGGIFTDTQYF.

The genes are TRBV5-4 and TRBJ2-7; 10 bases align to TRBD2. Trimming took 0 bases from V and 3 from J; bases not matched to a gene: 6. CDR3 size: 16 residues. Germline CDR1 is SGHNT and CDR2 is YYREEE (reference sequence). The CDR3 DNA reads TGTGCCAGCAGCTTGGATCTCGGGACTAGCGACTACGAGCAGTACTTC. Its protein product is CASSLDLGTSDYEQYF.

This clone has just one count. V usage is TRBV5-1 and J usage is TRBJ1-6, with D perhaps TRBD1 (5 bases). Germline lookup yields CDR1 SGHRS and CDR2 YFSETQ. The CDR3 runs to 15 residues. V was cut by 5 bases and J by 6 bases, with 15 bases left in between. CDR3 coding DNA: TGCGCCAGCAGATCCCAGGGTATCAGTAATTCACCCCTCCACTTT. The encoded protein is CASRSQGISNSPLHF.

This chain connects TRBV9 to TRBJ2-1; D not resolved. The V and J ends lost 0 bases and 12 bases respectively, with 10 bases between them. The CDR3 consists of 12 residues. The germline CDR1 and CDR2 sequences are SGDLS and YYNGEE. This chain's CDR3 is CASSVGFDGQFF. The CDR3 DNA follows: TGTGCCAGCAGCGTAGGGTTCGACGGGCAGTTCTTC.

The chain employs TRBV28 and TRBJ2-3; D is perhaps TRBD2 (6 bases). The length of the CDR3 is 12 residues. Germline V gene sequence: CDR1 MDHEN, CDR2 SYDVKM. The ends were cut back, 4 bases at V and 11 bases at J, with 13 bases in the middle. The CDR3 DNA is TGTGCCAGCAGTTCGGGACCCGGGGGGCAGTATTTT. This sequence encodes CASSSGPGGQYF.

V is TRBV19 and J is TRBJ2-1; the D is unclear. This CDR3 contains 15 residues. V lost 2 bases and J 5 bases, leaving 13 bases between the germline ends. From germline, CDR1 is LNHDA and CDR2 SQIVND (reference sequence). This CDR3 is CASSIKAANHNEQFF. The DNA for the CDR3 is TGTGCCAGTAGTATAAAGGCCGCCAACCACAATGAGCAGTTCTTC.

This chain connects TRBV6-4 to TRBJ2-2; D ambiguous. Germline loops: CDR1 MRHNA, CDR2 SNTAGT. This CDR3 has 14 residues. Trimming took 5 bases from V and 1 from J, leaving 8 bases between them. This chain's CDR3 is CASSYDGNTGELFF. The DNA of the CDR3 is TGTGCCAGCAGTTACGACGGGAACACCGGGGAGCTGTTTTTT.

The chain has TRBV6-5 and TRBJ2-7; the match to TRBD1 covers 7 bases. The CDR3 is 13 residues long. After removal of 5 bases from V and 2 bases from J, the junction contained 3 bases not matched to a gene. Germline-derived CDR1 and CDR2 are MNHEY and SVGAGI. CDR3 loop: CASSRQGPYEQYF. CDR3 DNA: TGTGCCAGCAGTAGACAGGGCCCCTACGAGCAGTACTTC.

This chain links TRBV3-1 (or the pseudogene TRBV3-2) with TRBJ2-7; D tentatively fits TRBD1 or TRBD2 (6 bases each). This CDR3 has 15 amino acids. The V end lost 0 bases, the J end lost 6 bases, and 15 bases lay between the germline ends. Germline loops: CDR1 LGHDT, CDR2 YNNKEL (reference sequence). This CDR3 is CASSQEEKGGGEQYF. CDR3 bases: TGTGCCAGCAGCCAAGAGGAAAAGGGGGGTGGCGAGCAGTACTTC.